Listed below are T cell receptor beta chains from one sample, sequenced in a study of PD-L1 blockade in urothelial cancer. The protocol was immunoSEQ multiplex PCR, while the TCRdb copy is restricted to in-frame clones and leaves out a portion. The sample records about 82,000 clones, about 85% being singletons. The sample was PBMCs, taken around atezolizumab (anti-PD-L1) treatment. Receptor source: a woman in her 70s with urothelial cancer. Both conserved end residues are part of each CDR3. D genes are given only for firm matches. Part of the rows lack a size; the others show once, few, many or a class for expanded clones.

>TRBV7-9|TRBJ2-5|.|TRBD1
TGTGCCAGCAGCTCCGGACAGGGGTCAGAGACCCAGTACTTC
CASSSGQGSETQYF
>TRBV7-2|TRBJ2-4|.|.
TGTGCCAGCAGCTTAGCGCAAACAATGAAAAACATTCAGTACTTC
CASSLAQTMKNIQYF
>TRBV14|TRBJ2-7|.|TRBD1
TGTGCCAGCAGCCTTACGCAGGGGGCCCAATCCTACGAGCAGTACTTC
CASSLTQGAQSYEQYF
>TRBV18|TRBJ2-5|.|.
TGTGCCAGCTCACCTGAGTACCAAGAGACCCAGTACTTC
CASSPEYQETQYF
>TRBV25-1|TRBJ1-1|.|.
TGTGCCAGCAGTGAATTGTCAGGGACTGAAGCTTTCTTT
CASSELSGTEAFF
>TRBV10-3|TRBJ2-1|.|.
TGTGCCATCACCGCGGACTCCTACAATGAGCAGTTCTTC
CAITADSYNEQFF
>TRBV13|TRBJ2-7|.|TRBD1
TGTGCCAGCAGCTTACTCAGGGGACAGGGAACCGGCGAGCAGTACTTC
CASSLLRGQGTGEQYF
>TRBV5-1|TRBJ2-3|.|TRBD1
TGCGCCAGCAGCTTGGCCGGGACAGGGGAGACAGATACGCAGTATTTT
CASSLAGTGETDTQYF
>TRBV2|TRBJ1-2|once|TRBD1
TGTGCCAGCAGTGCCGAGACAGGGTTTGCCTATGGCTACACCTTC
CASSAETGFAYGYTF
>TRBV6-6|TRBJ1-4|.|TRBD1
TGTGCCAGCCGGGACAGTCATAATGAAAAACTGTTTTTT
CASRDSHNEKLFF
>TRBV19|TRBJ1-1|.|TRBD1
TGTGCCACCAGCTCGGGGACAGGCAGGGGGCTAGGAGCTTTCTTT
CATSSGTGRGLGAFF
>TRBV7-2|TRBJ1-5|.|.
TGTGCCAGCAGCTTGTTAGGCAGGGAGGGACAGCCCCAGCATTTT
CASSLLGREGQPQHF
>TRBV5-1|TRBJ1-1|.|.
TGCGCCAGCAGCTTGGCCAACAGGAACACTGAAGCTTTCTTT
CASSLANRNTEAFF
>TRBV9|TRBJ1-2|.|.
TGTGCCAGCAGCGTTTCAGGGGATGGCTATGGCTACACCTTC
CASSVSGDGYGYTF
>TRBV5-1|TRBJ1-5|.|.
TGCGCCAGCAGCTTGGCTCAGGGTGGTCAGCCCCAGCATTTT
CASSLAQGGQPQHF
>TRBV7-6|TRBJ2-3|.|.
TGTGCCAGCAGGGCTGGTTTGACGCAGTATTTT
CASRAGLTQYF
>TRBV30|TRBJ2-5|.|.
TGTGCCTGGAGTGAACAACAAGAGACCCAGTACTTC
CAWSEQQETQYF
>TRBV4-3|TRBJ1-5|once|.
TGCGCCAGCAGCCAAGAAACGAGGGCTGATCAGCCCCAGCATTTT
CASSQETRADQPQHF
>TRBV6-1|TRBJ2-1|.|TRBD2
TGTGCCAGCAGTGAAACGGCGGGAGGGCCAAATGAGCAGTTCTTC
CASSETAGGPNEQFF
>TRBV4-3|TRBJ1-2|.|.
TGCGCCAGCAGCCAAGCCCGAGTCGCTGGGACACCTAACTATGGCTACACCTTC
CASSQARVAGTPNYGYTF
>TRBV7-9|TRBJ1-1|.|TRBD1
TGTGCCAGCAGCCCACAGGGGACTGAAGCTTTCTTT
CASSPQGTEAFF
>TRBV5-4|TRBJ2-2|.|TRBD2
TGTGCCAGCAGCTGGGCGGGGGGGTGGACCGGGGAGCTGTTTTTT
CASSWAGGWTGELFF
>TRBV5-1|TRBJ2-2|.|.
TGCGCCAGCAGCTTGTACGCGCCAGGGGAAACCGGGGAGCTGTTTTTT
CASSLYAPGETGELFF
>TRBV4-1|TRBJ1-1|.|.
TGCGCCAGCAGCCAAGGTAATGGCCCGCGGGACACTGAAGCTTTCTTT
CASSQGNGPRDTEAFF
>TRBV21-1|TRBJ2-7|.|.
TGTGCCAGCAGCTACGGCAGCCAAGGGACTAGCGGGGACCCCTACGAGCAGTACTTC
CASSYGSQGTSGDPYEQYF
>TRBV27|TRBJ1-2|.|.
TGTGCCAGCAGTCAACAGGGCTATGGCTACACCTTC
CASSQQGYGYTF
>TRBV6-6|TRBJ2-7|.|TRBD2
TGTGCCAGCAGTAACCTTAGCGGGGGCTACGAGCAGTACTTC
CASSNLSGGYEQYF